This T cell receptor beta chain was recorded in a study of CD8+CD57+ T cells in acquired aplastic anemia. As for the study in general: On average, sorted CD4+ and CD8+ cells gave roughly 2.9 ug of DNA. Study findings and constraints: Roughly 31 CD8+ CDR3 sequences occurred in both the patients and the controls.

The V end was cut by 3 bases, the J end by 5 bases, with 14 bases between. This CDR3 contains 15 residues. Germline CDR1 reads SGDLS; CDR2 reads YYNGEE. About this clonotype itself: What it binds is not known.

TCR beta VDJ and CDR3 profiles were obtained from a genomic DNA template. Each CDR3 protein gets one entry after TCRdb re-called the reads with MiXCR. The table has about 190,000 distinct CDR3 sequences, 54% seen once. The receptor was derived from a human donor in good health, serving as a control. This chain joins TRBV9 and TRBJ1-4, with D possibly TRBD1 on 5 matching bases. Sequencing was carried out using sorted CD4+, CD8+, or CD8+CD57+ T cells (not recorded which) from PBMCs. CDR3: CASSAAGGGNEKLFF. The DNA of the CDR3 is TGTGCCAGCAGCGCAGCGGGGGGTGGCAATGAAAAACTGTTTTTT.